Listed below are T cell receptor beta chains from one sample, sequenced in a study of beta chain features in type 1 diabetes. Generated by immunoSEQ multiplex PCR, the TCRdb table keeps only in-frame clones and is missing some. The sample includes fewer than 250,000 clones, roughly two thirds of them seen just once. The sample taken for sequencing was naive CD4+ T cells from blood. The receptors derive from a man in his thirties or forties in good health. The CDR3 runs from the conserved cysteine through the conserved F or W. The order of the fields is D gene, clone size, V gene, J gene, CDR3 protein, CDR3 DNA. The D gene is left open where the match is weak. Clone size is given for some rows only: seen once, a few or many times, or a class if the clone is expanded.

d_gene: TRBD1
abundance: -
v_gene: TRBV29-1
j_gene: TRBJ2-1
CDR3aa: CSGRGGGQGSSYNEQFF
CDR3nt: TGCAGCGGCCGTGGGGGGGGACAGGGAAGCTCCTACAATGAGCAGTTCTTC

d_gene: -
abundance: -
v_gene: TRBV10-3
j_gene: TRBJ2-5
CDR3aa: CAISDTIVETQYF
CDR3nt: TGTGCCATCAGCGATACAATCGTAGAGACCCAGTACTTC

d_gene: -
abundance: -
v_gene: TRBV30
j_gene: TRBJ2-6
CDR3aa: CAWSISGANVLTF
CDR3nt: TGTGCCTGGAGCATCTCTGGGGCCAACGTCCTGACTTTC

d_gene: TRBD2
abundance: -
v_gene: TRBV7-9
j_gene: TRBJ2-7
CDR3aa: CASSPGLGNEQYF
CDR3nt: TGTGCCAGCAGCCCAGGACTAGGAAACGAGCAGTACTTC

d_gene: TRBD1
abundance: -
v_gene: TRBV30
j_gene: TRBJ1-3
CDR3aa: CAWEPGQGFGNTIYF
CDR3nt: TGTGCCTGGGAACCGGGACAGGGTTTTGGAAACACCATATATTTT

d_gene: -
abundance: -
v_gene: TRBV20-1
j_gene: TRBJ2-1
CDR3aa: CSASDYNEQFF
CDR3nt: TGCAGTGCTTCGGACTACAATGAGCAGTTCTTC

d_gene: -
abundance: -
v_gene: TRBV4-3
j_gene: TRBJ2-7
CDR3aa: CASKGEGEQYF
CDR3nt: TGCGCCAGCAAGGGCGAGGGAGAGCAGTACTTC

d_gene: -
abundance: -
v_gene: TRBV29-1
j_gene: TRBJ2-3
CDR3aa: CSVEQAPSTDTQYF
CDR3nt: TGCAGCGTTGAACAGGCCCCTAGCACAGATACGCAGTATTTT

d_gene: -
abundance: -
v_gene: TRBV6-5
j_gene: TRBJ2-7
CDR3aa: CASSLAQTYEQYF
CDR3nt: TGTGCCAGCAGTTTAGCCCAAACCTACGAGCAGTACTTC

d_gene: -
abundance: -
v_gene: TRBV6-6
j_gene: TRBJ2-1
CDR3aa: CASSSLAVGDHNEQFF
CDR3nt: TGTGCCAGCAGTTCTTTAGCGGTAGGAGATCACAATGAGCAGTTCTTC

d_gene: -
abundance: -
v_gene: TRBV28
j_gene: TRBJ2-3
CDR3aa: CASRLTDTQYF
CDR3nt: TGTGCCAGCCGGCTGACAGATACGCAGTATTTT

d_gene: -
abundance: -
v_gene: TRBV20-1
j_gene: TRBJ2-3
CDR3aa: CSLGGDTQYF
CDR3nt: TGCAGCCTGGGTGGGGATACGCAGTATTTT

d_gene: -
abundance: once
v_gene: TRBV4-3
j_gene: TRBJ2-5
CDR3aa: CASSQGTGSQETQYF
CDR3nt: TGCGCCAGCAGCCAAGGTACAGGGAGCCAAGAGACCCAGTACTTC

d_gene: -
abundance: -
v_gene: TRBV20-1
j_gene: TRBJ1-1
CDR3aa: CSARFLTEAFF
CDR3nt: TGCAGTGCTAGATTTCTGACTGAAGCTTTCTTT

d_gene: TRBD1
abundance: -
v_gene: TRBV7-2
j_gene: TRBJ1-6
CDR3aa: CASSNPGGLINSPLHF
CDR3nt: TGTGCCAGCAGCAACCCAGGGGGCCTAATCAATTCACCCCTCCACTTT

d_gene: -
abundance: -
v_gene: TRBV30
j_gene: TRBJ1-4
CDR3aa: CAWSPRVEKLFF
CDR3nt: TGTGCCTGGAGTCCCAGGGTTGAAAAACTGTTTTTT

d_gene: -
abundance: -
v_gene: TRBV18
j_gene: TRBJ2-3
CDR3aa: CASSPLNTDTQYF
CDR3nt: TGTGCCAGCTCACCACTGAACACAGATACGCAGTATTTT

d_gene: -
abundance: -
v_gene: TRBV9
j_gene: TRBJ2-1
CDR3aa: CASSGTSKGNNEQFF
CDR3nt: TGTGCCAGCAGCGGGACCTCTAAGGGAAACAATGAGCAGTTCTTC

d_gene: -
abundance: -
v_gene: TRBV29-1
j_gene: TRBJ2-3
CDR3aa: CSVEGLVLDTQYF
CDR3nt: TGCAGCGTTGAAGGGCTAGTTCTAGATACGCAGTATTTT

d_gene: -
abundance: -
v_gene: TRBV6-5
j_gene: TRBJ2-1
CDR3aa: CASSYGGAGNDEQFF
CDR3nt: TGTGCCAGCAGTTACGGGGGAGCGGGCAATGATGAGCAGTTCTTC

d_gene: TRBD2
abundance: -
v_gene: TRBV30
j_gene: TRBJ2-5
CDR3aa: CAWSVYERGGPETQYF
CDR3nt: TGTGCCTGGAGTGTTTACGAGCGGGGGGGGCCAGAGACCCAGTACTTC

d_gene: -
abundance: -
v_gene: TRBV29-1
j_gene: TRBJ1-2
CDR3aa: CSVVVSYGYTF
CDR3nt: TGCAGCGTTGTCGTATCCTATGGCTACACCTTC

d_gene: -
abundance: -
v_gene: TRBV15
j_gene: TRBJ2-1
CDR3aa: CATSRQLDYQNEQFF
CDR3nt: TGTGCCACCAGCAGACAATTGGACTATCAGAATGAGCAGTTCTTC

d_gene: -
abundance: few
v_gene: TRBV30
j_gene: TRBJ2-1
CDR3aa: CAWSQDNEQFF
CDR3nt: TGTGCCTGGAGTCAGGACAATGAGCAGTTCTTC

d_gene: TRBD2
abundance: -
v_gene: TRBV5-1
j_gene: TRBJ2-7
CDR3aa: CASSYGRGGYEQYF
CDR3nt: TGCGCCAGCAGCTACGGGAGGGGAGGCTACGAGCAGTACTTC

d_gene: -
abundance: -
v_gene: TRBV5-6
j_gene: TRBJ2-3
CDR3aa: CASTTGTRASTDTQYF
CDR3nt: TGTGCCAGCACCACCGGGACTCGTGCTAGCACAGATACGCAGTATTTT

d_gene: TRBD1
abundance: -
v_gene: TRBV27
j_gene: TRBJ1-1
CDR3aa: CASTRQGGTEAFF
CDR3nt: TGTGCCAGCACCCGACAGGGAGGCACTGAAGCTTTCTTT

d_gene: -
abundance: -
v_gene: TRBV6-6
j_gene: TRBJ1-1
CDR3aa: CASSSEQGDTEAFF
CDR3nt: TGTGCCAGCAGTTCAGAACAGGGCGACACTGAAGCTTTCTTT

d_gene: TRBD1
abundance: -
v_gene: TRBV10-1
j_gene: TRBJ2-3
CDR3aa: CASSAVGTGTDTQYF
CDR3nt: TGCGCCAGCAGTGCCGTCGGGACAGGGACGGATACGCAGTATTTT

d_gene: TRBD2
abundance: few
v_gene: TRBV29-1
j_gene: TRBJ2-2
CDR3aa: CSVRLAGTNTGELFF
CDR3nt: TGCAGCGTCAGACTAGCGGGTACCAACACCGGGGAGCTGTTTTTT

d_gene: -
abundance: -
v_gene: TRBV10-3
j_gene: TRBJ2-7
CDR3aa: CAISELQGESYEQYF
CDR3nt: TGTGCCATCAGTGAGTTACAGGGCGAATCTTACGAGCAGTACTTC

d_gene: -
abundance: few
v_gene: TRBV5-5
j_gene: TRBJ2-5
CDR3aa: CASSLDRVGGYETQYF
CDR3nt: TGTGCCAGCAGCTTGGACCGTGTAGGGGGATACGAGACCCAGTACTTC

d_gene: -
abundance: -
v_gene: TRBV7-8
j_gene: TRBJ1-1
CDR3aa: CASSFGHANTEAFF
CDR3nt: TGTGCCAGCAGCTTTGGACACGCAAACACTGAAGCTTTCTTT